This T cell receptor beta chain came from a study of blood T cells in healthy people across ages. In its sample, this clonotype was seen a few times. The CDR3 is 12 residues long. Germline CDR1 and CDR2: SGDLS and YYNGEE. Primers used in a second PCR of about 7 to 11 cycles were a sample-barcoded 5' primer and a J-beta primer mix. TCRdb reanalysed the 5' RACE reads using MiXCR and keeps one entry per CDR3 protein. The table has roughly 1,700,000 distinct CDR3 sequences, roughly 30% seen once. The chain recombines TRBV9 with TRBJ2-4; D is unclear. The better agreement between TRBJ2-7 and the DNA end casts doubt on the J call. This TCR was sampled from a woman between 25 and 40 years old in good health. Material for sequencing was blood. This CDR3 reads CASSRAKGEQYF. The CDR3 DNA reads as TGTGCCAGCAGCAGGGCTAAGGGCGAGCAGTACTTC.